These 2 T cell receptor beta chains came from one sample sequenced in a study of breast tumors, draining lymph nodes, adjacent tissues (dated by TCRdb to the mid-2010s). Lymph node samples came from the axillary draining lymph nodes of breast cancer patients. The library was obtained by multiplex PCR. These reads were obtained on an Illumina HiSeq 2000. The raw public data were reprocessed by TCRdb itself: fastp quality trimming at Q25, MiXCR clonotype calling, in-frame beta chains only. Entries that share a CDR3 protein sequence are merged under the most common genes and DNA. The sample contains about 230,000 distinct CDR3 sequences, approximately 30% of them found a single time. More than 1.3% of the sample is taken by the ten largest. The sequenced material came from axillary lymph node tissue. The receptors shown here come from a female donor with breast cancer. Some clones in this sample may be carry-over from other donors' samples.

V and J are TRBV7-2 and TRBJ2-3; 8 positions match TRBD2. V lost 2 bases and J lost 5; bases outside the gene matches: 9. Germline CDR1 and CDR2: SGHTA and FQGNSA. This CDR3 spans 16 amino acids. In DNA, the CDR3 is TGTGCCAGCAGCTTAAGGGGGGTCCTAGCGGGAGATACGCAGTATTTT. This encodes CASSLRGVLAGDTQYF.

Of note for this clonotype: In this CDR3 the conserved last residue, phenylalanine or tryptophan, is missing, so a read error is likely. The DNA is omitted, as the CDR3 cannot be located on it reliably, and the CDR3 follows TCRdb's listing. The genes are TRBV12-3 or TRBV12-4 and TRBJ1-5. 9 amino acids form the CDR3, both terminal residues included. CDR3 sequence: CASSFPRGS.